The 6 T cell receptor beta chains reported below all come from one sample, sequenced in a study of blood T cell repertoires in COVID-19. Method: immunoSEQ multiplex PCR; TCRdb's copy keeps in-frame clones and lacks some. The table lists roughly 180,000 clones, roughly 83% of them singletons, with about 4.4% in the top ten. Sequenced: PBMCs or T cells enriched from blood (not recorded which). These receptors originate from a woman aged 50 to 65 who had recovered from COVID-19.

This chain joins TRBV7-2 and TRBJ1-2; perhaps TRBD1 as D (6 bases). The ends were cut back, 5 bases at V and 8 bases at J, with 21 bases in the middle. Germline CDR1 SGHTA, CDR2 FQGNSA. The CDR3 has 15 residues. For the CDR3, the DNA is TGTGCCAGCAGCCCAAGAACACAGGGTTTGTTCGGCTACACCTTC. Amino acid sequence: CASSPRTQGLFGYTF.

This sequence joins TRBV5-1 and TRBJ1-1; D is perhaps TRBD1 (5 bases). Per the germline V gene, CDR1 is SGHRS and CDR2 is YFSETQ. The CDR3 consists of 16 residues. Between the trimmed V and J ends, which lost 6 bases and 0 bases, there was a span of 18 bases. The DNA for the CDR3 is TGCGCCAGCACCTATGGGGGGATCGGGTTGAACACTGAAGCTTTCTTT. It encodes CASTYGGIGLNTEAFF.

This clone was found once. V gene TRBV28 combines with J gene TRBJ2-1; 7 bases line up with TRBD1. Trimming cost V 3 bases and J 5 bases; bases outside gene matches: 10. CDR1 is MDHEN and CDR2 is SYDVKM in the germline V gene. The CDR3 contains 16 residues. CDR3 nucleotide sequence: TGTGCCAGCAGTTTCCGACAGGGCTCCCTCCACAATGAGCAGTTCTTC. This gives the protein CASSFRQGSLHNEQFF.

The chain uses TRBV19 and TRBJ1-5; D gene unclear. In germline, CDR1 is LNHDA, CDR2 SQIVND (reference sequence). Trimming took off 1 base at V and 4 bases at J, with 8 bases between the two ends. CDR3 size: 14 residues. CDR3 coding DNA: TGTGCCAGTAGTATAGGGAGAAGTAATCAGCCCCAGCATTTT. This translates into CASSIGRSNQPQHF.

The rearrangement links TRBV7-2 to TRBJ2-5, with a weak D call TRBD1 (5 bases). This CDR3 has 15 amino acids. CDR1 and CDR2 (germline): SGHTA, FQGNSA. Trimming pared 1 base from V and 6 bases from J, leaving 15 bases between. The CDR3 is CASSLVGQGGQTQYF. The CDR3 DNA reads as TGTGCCAGCAGCTTAGTCGGGCAGGGTGGACAGACCCAGTACTTC.

This clone appeared a single time. The J gene is TRBJ1-2, the V gene TRBV7-8, with D hard to call. Germline V gene sequence: CDR1 SGHVS, CDR2 FQNEAQ. Trimming removed 2 bases from V and 8 bases from J, with 15 bases in between. This CDR3 region has 14 residues. Here the CDR3 DNA reads TGTGCCAGCAGCTTAAGACTACCCATGGGAGGCTACACCTTC. Amino acid sequence: CASSLRLPMGGYTF.